The 23 T cell receptor beta chains reported below all come from one sample, sequenced in a study of T cells in Graves' hyperthyroidism and ophthalmopathy. The source material, RNA transcripts, was used to amplify TCR beta CDR3 regions. Primed by the HTBI set, a first-round RT-PCR was run on the TCR CDR3. TCRdb redid the calling of the multiplex PCR reads with MiXCR, one entry per CDR3 protein. The data show hundreds of thousands of distinct CDR3 sequences, around 14% seen once. Sequenced: blood. These receptors all come from a woman aged 25 to 39 with Graves' hyperthyroidism that later progressed to Graves' ophthalmopathy.

The genes are TRBV20-1 and TRBJ2-7, with TRBD1 matching over 7 bases. This CDR3 has 13 residues. Germline V gene lookup returns CDR1 DFQATT and CDR2 SNEGSKA (reference sequence). V lost 4 bases to trimming and J lost 4 bases; unmatched junction nucleotides: 7. This CDR3 is CSAKGQILYEQYF. CDR3 in DNA: TGCAGTGCTAAGGGACAGATCCTTTACGAGCAGTACTTC.

This clonotype has a single count. Since a much larger clone is just one base distant, this may be a read error. The rearrangement uses TRBV9 and TRBJ2-7; 8 bases line up with TRBD2. CDR1 is SGDLS, CDR2 YYNGEE, per germline. This CDR3 contains 15 residues. The CDR3 DNA reads as TGTGCCAGCAGCGAGCTAGCGGGCCCTGGTTACGATCAGTACTTC. Translated: CASSELAGPGYDQYF.

This clonotype was counted many times. As DNA, the CDR3 is TGTGCCAGTAGTGGGGCGGTTCGCCTCATAGGTGAGCAGTTCTTC. Amino acids: CASSGAVRLIGEQFF. The chain uses TRBV19 and TRBJ2-1; the D gene is possibly TRBD1 (5 bases). V gave up 5 bases and J gave up 9 bases, with 20 bases separating them. From germline, CDR1 is LNHDA and CDR2 SQIVND (reference sequence). The CDR3 has 15 amino acids.

This clonotype was seen at least ten times. V usage is TRBV15 and J usage is TRBJ2-7, with a weak D call TRBD2 (5 bases). The CDR3 contains 14 residues. The germline V gene has CDR1 LNHNV and CDR2 YYDKDF (reference sequence). The V end was cut by 4 bases, the J end by 0 bases, with 10 bases between. CDR3 bases: TGTGCCACCAGCAATTCCGGGGACTCCTACGAGCAGTACTTC. Translated, it gives CATSNSGDSYEQYF.

This clonotype was seen many times. The J gene is TRBJ2-1, the V gene TRBV5-1; perhaps D is TRBD1 or TRBD2 (5 bases each). The germline gives CDR1 SGHRS, CDR2 YFSETQ. The length of the CDR3 is 15 residues. Trimming removed 1 base at V and 4 bases at J, with 12 bases between. The chain's CDR3 is CASSLSGTEYNEQFF. CDR3 nucleotide sequence: TGCGCCAGCAGCTTGTCGGGGACGGAATACAATGAGCAGTTCTTC.

This clonotype came up many times. The rearrangement joins TRBV20-1 to TRBJ1-3, with a tentative D call TRBD1 (5 bases). Trimming left V 5 bases short and J 1 base short, with 9 bases between. Germline lookup yields CDR1 DFQATT and CDR2 SNEGSKA (reference sequence). The CDR3 loop spans 13 amino acids. The CDR3 region is CSAARVSGNTIYF. The DNA of the CDR3 is TGCAGTGCTGCCAGGGTGTCTGGAAACACCATATATTTT.

This clonotype was detected ten times or more. The V and J genes are TRBV27 and TRBJ1-2; D might be TRBD1 (6 bases). Between the trimmed V and J ends, which lost 5 bases and 4 bases, there was a span of 11 bases. CDR1 MNHEY and CDR2 SMNVEV come from the germline V gene (reference sequence). The CDR3 is 13 amino acids. The CDR3: CASSLGQSYGYTF. The CDR3 DNA reads as TGTGCCAGCAGTCTTGGACAGTCCTATGGCTACACCTTC.

This clonotype was detected ten times or more. This sequence joins TRBV20-1 and TRBJ2-7, with D perhaps matching TRBD1 (6 bases). The V end was cut by 5 bases, the J end by 6 bases, with 20 bases between. The length of the CDR3 is 14 residues. Germline V gene sequence: CDR1 DFQATT, CDR2 SNEGSKA (reference sequence). CDR3 sequence: CSAAHRAVLGEQYF. DNA for the CDR3: TGCAGTGCTGCCCACAGGGCGGTCTTAGGCGAGCAGTACTTC.

This clonotype has a handful of counts. This chain links TRBV30 with TRBJ2-5; TRBD2 matches 7 bases. The CDR3 totals 14 residues. Germline V lookup: CDR1 GTSNPN, CDR2 SVGIG (reference sequence). After removal of 4 bases from V and 2 bases from J, the junction contained 7 bases not matched to a gene. For the CDR3, the DNA is TGTGCCTGGACAAGTCTAGCGGAACAAGAGACCCAGTACTTC. Residues: CAWTSLAEQETQYF. Complete variable domain (other parts from reference TRBV30 and TRBJ2-5): SQTIHQWPATLVQPVGSPLSLECTVEGTSNPNLYWYRQAAGRGLQLLFYSVGIGQISSEVPQNLSASRPQDRQFILSSKKLLLSDSGFYLCAWTSLAEQETQYFGPGTRLLVL.

This clonotype was seen many times. V gene TRBV11-1 combines with J gene TRBJ2-5; the match to TRBD1 covers 9 bases. After removal of 2 bases from V and 1 base from J, the junction contained 17 bases not matched to a gene. In germline, CDR1 is SGHAT, CDR2 FQDESV (reference sequence). This CDR3 spans 20 amino acids. Here the CDR3 DNA reads TGTGCCAGCAGCTTATACCCCGGGACAGGGCCTACAACACCCCAAGAGACCCAGTACTTC. The encoded protein is CASSLYPGTGPTTPQETQYF.

The chain uses TRBV20-1 and TRBJ2-5; 7 positions match TRBD1. J gave up 4 bases and V 6 bases, and 8 bases lay outside the gene matches. Looked up from germline, CDR1 is DFQATT and CDR2 is SNEGSKA (reference sequence). CDR3 length: 13 amino acids. The CDR3 DNA sequence: TGCAGTGCCCCAGGGGGTCGCTTAGAGACCCAGTACTTC. Amino acids: CSAPGGRLETQYF.

This clonotype was found many times. The chain carries TRBV28 and TRBJ2-7; tentative D call: TRBD2 (7 bases). The V and J ends lost 6 bases and 6 bases respectively, with 15 bases between them. The CDR3 consists of 13 residues. Germline CDR1 MDHEN, CDR2 SYDVKM. The CDR3 is CASRSLGGPEQYF. The CDR3 DNA reads as TGTGCCAGCAGGAGTTTGGGGGGGCCCGAGCAGTACTTC.

This clonotype was counted many times. The gene calls are TRBV18 and TRBJ2-1, with 7 bases lining up with TRBD2. The ends lost 3 bases at V and 2 bases at J; junction bases unmatched: 4. CDR1 and CDR2 (germline): KGHSH, LQKENI. The length of the CDR3 is 15 residues. The DNA for the CDR3 is TGTGCCAGCTCACCCGGACTAGAGACCTACAATGAGCAGTTCTTC. Its protein is CASSPGLETYNEQFF.

This clonotype was recorded many times. The rearrangement joins TRBV11-2 to TRBJ2-3; 7 nucleotides match TRBD1. The CDR3 sequence is 16 residues long. Trimming took 4 bases from V and 2 from J; bases not matched to a gene: 9. Germline V lookup: CDR1 SGHAT, CDR2 FQNNGV. The chain's CDR3 is CASSYGTAPDTDTQYF. CDR3 sequence (DNA): TGTGCCAGCAGCTACGGGACAGCCCCTGACACAGATACGCAGTATTTT.

This clonotype was seen repeatedly, ten times or more. V and J are TRBV7-2 and TRBJ2-7, with D perhaps assigned TRBD1 or TRBD2 (5 bases each). There are 14 residues in the CDR3. The V gene's germline CDR1 is SGHTA and CDR2 FQGNSA. Trimming stripped 2 bases from V and 3 bases from J, with 11 bases between. This CDR3 is CASSLSGPDYEQYF. DNA for the CDR3: TGTGCCAGCAGCTTATCGGGACCTGACTACGAGCAGTACTTC.

The V and J genes are TRBV19 and TRBJ1-5; D remains unclear. V was pared by 0 bases and J by 4 bases, with 10 bases between. The CDR3 spans 15 residues. Germline V CDR1 and CDR2: LNHDA, SQIVND (reference sequence). The CDR3 nucleotides are TGTGCCAGTAGTATAGAGGTACGTTCGAATCAGCCCCAGCATTTT. Amino acids: CASSIEVRSNQPQHF. Supplemented by reference TRBV19 and TRBJ1-5, the full variable domain reads DGGITQSPKYLFRKEGQNVTLSCEQNLNHDAMYWYRQDPGQGLRLIYYSQIVNDFQKGDIAEGYSVSREKKESFPLTVTSAQKNPTAFYLCASSIEVRSNQPQHFGDGTRLSIL.

This clonotype has only a few counts. The chain couples TRBV4-2 to TRBJ2-5, with 12 positions matching TRBD2. The CDR3 has 17 residues. Looked up from germline, CDR1 is LGHNA and CDR2 is YNFKEQ. V lost 3 bases, J lost 5 bases, and 10 bases stayed unmatched. The CDR3, as DNA: TGTGCCAGCAGCCACCGACTAGCGGGGGAGATCTTGGAGACCCAGTACTTC. It encodes CASSHRLAGEILETQYF.

This clonotype was seen many times. This rearrangement joins TRBV6-1 to TRBJ1-3; D ambiguous. The CDR3 is made up of 13 amino acids. Germline-derived CDR1 and CDR2 are MNHNS and SASEGT. V gave up 7 bases and J gave up 5 bases, with 12 bases separating them. CDR3 region: CASMLSLRNTIYF. DNA of the CDR3: TGTGCCAGCATGCTGTCTTTGCGAAACACCATATATTTT.

This clonotype was recorded at least ten times. This chain joins TRBV6-5 and TRBJ1-1, with D perhaps matching TRBD1 (5 bases). Germline V gene lookup returns CDR1 MNHEY and CDR2 SVGAGI. The CDR3 covers 16 residues. Trimming shortened V by 2 bases and J by 9 bases, and 22 bases separated the two germline ends. The CDR3: CASSYLLGGAPRQAFF. CDR3 DNA: TGTGCCAGCAGTTACCTCCTCGGAGGGGCCCCCCGACAAGCTTTCTTT.

The sample holds many counts of this clonotype. The chain is built from TRBV3-1 and TRBJ1-2; D is ambiguous. In germline, CDR1 is LGHDT, CDR2 YNNKEL (reference sequence). V lost 7 bases and J 7 bases, leaving 13 bases between the germline ends. The CDR3 spans 12 residues. Here the CDR3 reads CASTVGESGYTF. The DNA of the CDR3 is TGTGCCAGCACCGTCGGGGAATCTGGCTACACCTTC.

This clonotype was seen many times. The V gene is TRBV30, the J gene TRBJ2-7, with a possible D match to TRBD1 (5 bases). Germline CDR1 is GTSNPN and CDR2 is SVGIG (reference sequence). The CDR3 sequence is 15 residues long. V was clipped by 0 bases and J by 5 bases, with 17 bases between them. The CDR3: CAWSVRGRRTDEQYF. The DNA for the CDR3 is TGTGCCTGGAGTGTAAGGGGCCGTCGAACAGACGAGCAGTACTTC.

This clonotype was seen at least ten times. The genes are TRBV27 and TRBJ2-7; 12 nucleotides align to TRBD2. V lost 5 bases to trimming and J lost 5 bases; unmatched junction nucleotides: 7. Germline loops: CDR1 MNHEY, CDR2 SMNVEV (reference sequence). The CDR3 extends over 15 amino acids. The CDR3 DNA sequence: TGTGCCAGCAGTGCAGGACTAGCGGGAAGGCACGAGCAGTACTTC. As protein: CASSAGLAGRHEQYF.

There are a few counts of this clonotype. The chain is built from TRBV19 and TRBJ1-6, with 8 bases fitting TRBD1. This CDR3 has 15 amino acids. Germline lookup yields CDR1 LNHDA and CDR2 SQIVND (reference sequence). With V trimmed by 2 bases and J by 6 bases, 3 bases remained unmatched. CDR3 amino acids: CASSIPGQVNSPLHF. The DNA of the CDR3 is TGTGCCAGTAGTATACCGGGACAGGTTAATTCACCCCTCCACTTT.